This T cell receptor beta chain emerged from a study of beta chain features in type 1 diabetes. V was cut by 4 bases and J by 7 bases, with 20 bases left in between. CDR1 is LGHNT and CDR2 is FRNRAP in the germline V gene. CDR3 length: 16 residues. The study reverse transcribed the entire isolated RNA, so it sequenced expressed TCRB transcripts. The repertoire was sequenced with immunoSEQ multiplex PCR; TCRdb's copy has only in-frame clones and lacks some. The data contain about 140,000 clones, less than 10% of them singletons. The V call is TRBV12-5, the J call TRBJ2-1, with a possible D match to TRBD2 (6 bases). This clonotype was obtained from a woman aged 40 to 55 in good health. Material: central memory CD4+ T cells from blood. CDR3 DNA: TGTGCTAGTGGTTCTGTGGGGGAGGCCAAGGGAAATGAGCAGTTCTTC. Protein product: CASGSVGEAKGNEQFF.